This T cell receptor (beta chain) was sequenced in a study of PD-1 blockade in classical Hodgkin lymphoma. On the study more broadly: Administration of nivolumab to patients was at 3 mg/kg intravenously every 2 weeks.

V dropped 0 bases and J dropped 4 bases, with 6 bases sitting between them. From germline, CDR1 is SGHAT and CDR2 FQNNGV. This CDR3 contains 13 residues. Brentuximab vedotin exposure varied among the patients, all of whom had relapsed after autologous stem cell transplantation. Reported best responses ranged across complete response, partial response or progressive disease. Repertoires were generated with immunoSEQ multiplex PCR, while TCRdb's copy carries only in-frame clones and drops some. In the table there are almost 100,000 clones, 92% of which are singletons. This sequence originates from a human donor with classical Hodgkin lymphoma. This sample comprised peripheral blood mononuclear cells (PBMCs), obtained at baseline. The rearrangement links TRBV11-2 to TRBJ1-1, with unresolved D. The CDR3 nucleotides read TGTGCCAGCAGCTTAGATCGGCGCACTGAAGCTTTCTTT. It translates to CASSLDRRTEAFF.